This note documents a single TCR beta chain sequence. Sequenced by immunoSEQ multiplex PCR; TCRdb stores in-frame clones only, minus some. This table has about 120,000 clones, 80% to 90% appearing once. V lost 3 bases and J 7 bases, leaving 13 bases between the germline ends. The CDR3 has 13 residues. From germline, CDR1 is SGHTA and CDR2 FQGTGA. These data belong to a study of OX40 agonist ivuxolimab in advanced cancers. This receptor was taken from an adult with an advanced solid tumor such as melanoma, head and neck, liver or kidney cancer. V gene TRBV7-3 combines with J gene TRBJ2-7, with D perhaps given as TRBD1 or TRBD2 (6 bases each). Sequences were derived from CD4+ or CD8+ T cells sorted from blood, sampled in a trial of the OX40 agonist ivuxolimab. The CDR3 nucleotides read TGTGCCAGCAGCTTCTCAACAGGGAGGGAGCAGTACTTC. This encodes CASSFSTGREQYF. The whole variable domain, filled in from reference TRBV7-3 and TRBJ2-7, reads GAGVSQTPSNKVTEKGKYVELRCDPISGHTALYWYRQSLGQGPEFLIYFQGTGAADDSGLPNDRFFAVRPEGSVSTLKIQRTERGDSAVYLCASSFSTGREQYFGPGTRLTVT.